This TCR beta chain comes out of a study of T cells in Graves' hyperthyroidism and ophthalmopathy. Template material for amplifying TCR beta CDR3 regions consisted of RNA transcripts. First-round RT-PCR with HTBI primers amplified the TCR CDR3 region. TCRdb re-called the multiplex PCR reads through MiXCR, storing one row per CDR3 protein. The sample holds about 600,000 distinct CDR3 sequences, over 12% seen once. This CDR3 is built from 16 residues. Germline CDR1 is SGHTA and CDR2 is FQGNSA. V trimming: 3 bases; J trimming: 7 bases; junction bases outside the gene matches: 9. This clonotype was sampled from a woman aged 18 to 35 with Graves' ophthalmopathy. The chain combines TRBV7-2 with TRBJ1-4, with TRBD1 matching 9 bases. Sequenced sample: blood. CDR3 sequence reads: CASSLKIGTGSEKLFF. The CDR3, as DNA: TGTGCCAGCAGCTTGAAAATTGGGACAGGGTCTGAAAAACTGTTTTTT. Looking up the rest from reference TRBV7-2 and TRBJ1-4 gives the full variable domain: GAGVSQSPSNKVTEKGKDVELRCDPISGHTALYWYRQSLGQGLEFLIYFQGNSAPDKSGLPSDRFSAERTGGSVSTLTIQRTQQEDSAVYLCASSLKIGTGSEKLFFGSGTQLSVL.